A selection of T cell receptor beta chains follows, all from one sample in a study of T cells in Graves' hyperthyroidism and ophthalmopathy. TCRdb reprocessed the multiplex PCR reads via MiXCR and lists one record per CDR3 protein. The sample has some 350,000 distinct CDR3 sequences; 15% are singletons. What was sequenced was blood. All receptors come from an older woman with Graves' ophthalmopathy. CDR3s include the opening cysteine and the closing phenylalanine or tryptophan. The D gene is left open where the match is weak. Size is omitted from some rows. Given values are once, few, many or a class for expanded clones.

clone_size,j_call,d_call,v_call,cdr3_aa,cdr3_nt
few,TRBJ2-2,-,TRBV20-1,CSARGLPNTGELFF,TGCAGTGCTAGAGGGCTACCTAACACCGGGGAGCTGTTTTTT
-,TRBJ2-7,-,TRBV20-1,CSAREPAGSYEQYF,TGCAGTGCTAGAGAACCCGCGGGAAGCTACGAGCAGTACTTC
many,TRBJ2-1,-,TRBV3-1,CASSHGGPGEQFF,TGTGCCAGCAGCCATGGGGGGCCGGGTGAGCAGTTCTTC
many,TRBJ2-3,-,TRBV27,CASSRQVGTDTQYF,TGTGCCAGCAGTAGACAGGTCGGCACAGATACGCAGTATTTT
-,TRBJ1-2,TRBD1,TRBV27,CASSRRGYNYGYTF,TGTGCCAGCAGCCGCAGGGGGTACAACTATGGCTACACCTTC
many,TRBJ1-2,-,TRBV30,CAWSTDTRGARGGYTF,TGTGCCTGGAGTACAGACACTAGGGGGGCTCGGGGTGGCTACACCTTC
-,TRBJ2-5,TRBD2,TRBV20-1,CSARVPGLAGLETQYF,TGCAGTGCTAGAGTCCCGGGACTAGCGGGATTAGAGACCCAGTACTTC
many,TRBJ2-1,TRBD2,TRBV18,CASSRLAGGRDEQFF,TGTGCCAGCTCGCGACTAGCGGGTGGACGCGATGAGCAGTTCTTC
many,TRBJ2-3,-,TRBV7-8,CASSPRLKTDTQYF,TGTGCCAGCAGCCCGAGACTAAAGACAGATACGCAGTATTTT
many,TRBJ2-1,TRBD2,TRBV7-8,CASSPGRMAGGPNEQFF,TGTGCCAGCAGCCCCGGGAGGATGGCGGGAGGGCCCAATGAGCAGTTCTTC
many,TRBJ1-5,TRBD1,TRBV20-1,CSARALWDRVNQPQHF,TGCAGTGCTAGAGCTTTGTGGGACAGAGTTAATCAGCCCCAGCATTTT
-,TRBJ2-2,-,TRBV12-3/TRBV12-4,CASSYSSTGELFF,TGTGCCAGCAGTTATTCTTCAACCGGGGAGCTGTTTTTT
-,TRBJ2-7,TRBD1,TRBV5-1,CASSLVRTGLSYEQYF,TGCGCCAGCAGCTTGGTTAGGACAGGCCTCTCCTACGAGCAGTACTTC
many,TRBJ1-1,TRBD1,TRBV19,CASSELLQGGEAFF,TGTGCCAGTAGCGAGTTATTACAGGGGGGGGAAGCTTTCTTT
many,TRBJ1-5,-,TRBV28,CASSQAGTNQPQHF,TGTGCCAGCAGTCAGGCGGGGACTAATCAGCCCCAGCATTTT
-,TRBJ1-5,TRBD1,TRBV4-2,CASSQDTGGGLSNQPQHF,TGTGCCAGCAGCCAAGACACAGGGGGGGGCCTTAGCAATCAGCCCCAGCATTTT
-,TRBJ2-2,TRBD1,TRBV7-9,CASSLVGTGAGELFF,TGTGCCAGCAGCTTAGTAGGGACAGGGGCCGGGGAGCTGTTTTTT
many,TRBJ2-5,TRBD2,TRBV6-1,CASSPGPGGTQTQYF,TGTGCCAGCAGCCCCGGGCCGGGAGGGACTCAGACCCAGTACTTC
many,TRBJ2-1,-,TRBV5-1,CASSLGSIGLNNEQFF,TGCGCCAGCAGCTTGGGTTCGATAGGGCTCAACAATGAGCAGTTCTTC
few,TRBJ2-7,TRBD2,TRBV19,CASSITGLASEQYF,TGTGCCAGTAGTATAACAGGACTAGCGTCCGAGCAGTACTTC
-,TRBJ2-7,TRBD2,TRBV19,CASSSTSGRILDEQYF,TGTGCCAGTAGTAGTACTAGCGGGAGGATCCTTGACGAGCAGTACTTC
-,TRBJ2-3,-,TRBV6-2/TRBV6-3,CASSYQKNLDTQYF,TGTGCCAGCAGTTACCAAAAGAACCTAGATACGCAGTATTTT
many,TRBJ2-7,TRBD2,TRBV6-6,CASSYRREASYEQYF,TGTGCCAGCAGTTACCGGCGGGAGGCCTCCTACGAGCAGTACTTC
many,TRBJ1-1,-,TRBV24-1,CATSDAQGRNEAFF,TGTGCCACCAGTGATGCACAGGGTAGAAATGAAGCTTTCTTT
many,TRBJ2-5,-,TRBV12-3/TRBV12-4,CASRTTHGTVYQETQYF,TGTGCCAGCAGAACTACCCACGGGACGGTGTACCAAGAGACCCAGTACTTC
-,TRBJ2-1,TRBD2,TRBV20-1,CSARDKAGGPYEQFF,TGCAGTGCTAGAGATAAAGCGGGAGGGCCCTATGAGCAGTTCTTC
-,TRBJ1-2,-,TRBV18,CASSLAPLGNYGYTF,TGTGCCAGCTCACTAGCACCTCTGGGTAACTATGGCTACACCTTC
-,TRBJ2-1,TRBD2,TRBV29-1,CSVATSGANNEQFF,TGCAGCGTGGCTACTAGCGGAGCCAACAATGAGCAGTTCTTC
few,TRBJ2-2,TRBD2,TRBV5-4,CASRSGLAAGELFF,TGTGCCAGCAGATCTGGACTAGCGGCCGGGGAGCTGTTTTTT
-,TRBJ2-1,-,TRBV29-1,CSVGQNEQFF,TGCAGCGTTGGGCAAAATGAGCAGTTCTTC
-,TRBJ2-7,-,TRBV6-1,CASSPTQAPHYEQYF,TGTGCCAGCAGCCCGACCCAGGCGCCGCATTACGAGCAGTACTTC
many,TRBJ1-5,-,TRBV20-1,CSVGRGNQPQHF,TGCAGTGTTGGGAGGGGGAATCAGCCCCAGCATTTT
few,TRBJ2-2,-,TRBV2,CASRAPGLQRNGELFF,TGTGCCAGCAGGGCCCCGGGACTCCAAAGGAACGGGGAGCTGTTTTTT
few,TRBJ2-7,TRBD2,TRBV27,CASSMLPGTSDYEQYF,TGTGCCAGCAGTATGCTTCCCGGGACTAGCGACTACGAGCAGTACTTC
many,TRBJ2-7,TRBD1,TRBV6-5,CASSYPGTEYEQYF,TGTGCCAGCAGTTACCCCGGGACAGAATACGAGCAGTACTTC
-,TRBJ2-1,TRBD2,TRBV5-4,CASSSPGLAGSEQFF,TGTGCCAGCAGCTCACCGGGACTAGCGGGTAGTGAGCAGTTCTTC
many,TRBJ1-1,-,TRBV2,CARGPPWGNTEAFF,TGTGCCCGCGGCCCGCCCTGGGGGAACACTGAAGCTTTCTTT
few,TRBJ1-3,-,TRBV12-5,CASGLATGNGNTIYF,TGTGCTAGTGGTTTGGCCACAGGGAATGGAAACACCATATATTTT
many,TRBJ1-1,TRBD1,TRBV2,CASSWDRVNTEAFF,TGTGCCAGCAGTTGGGACAGGGTGAACACTGAAGCTTTCTTT
many,TRBJ2-3,TRBD1,TRBV7-8,CASSPDRGGDTQYF,TGTGCCAGCAGCCCAGACAGGGGAGGAGATACGCAGTATTTT
few,TRBJ1-2,TRBD1,TRBV19,CASSIRQGVDYGYTF,TGTGCCAGTAGTATCCGGCAGGGGGTCGACTATGGCTACACCTTC
many,TRBJ2-4,-,TRBV11-2,CASSPGLKGGNIQYF,TGTGCCAGCAGCCCCGGGCTGAAGGGGGGGAACATTCAGTACTTC
many,TRBJ2-7,TRBD2,TRBV30,CAWGGLAGGYNYEQYF,TGTGCCTGGGGAGGACTAGCGGGAGGTTATAACTACGAGCAGTACTTC
many,TRBJ2-5,-,TRBV12-5,CASGLGGEETQYF,TGTGCTAGTGGTTTGGGTGGGGAAGAGACCCAGTACTTC
many,TRBJ2-1,TRBD2,TRBV3-1,CASSQVVSGYNEQFF,TGTGCCAGCAGCCAAGTCGTTAGCGGGTACAATGAGCAGTTCTTC
few,TRBJ1-6,-,TRBV6-5,CASSYDKYNSPLHF,TGTGCCAGCAGTTATGACAAGTATAATTCACCCCTCCACTTT
-,TRBJ2-7,-,TRBV20-1,CSAGAGTAGEQYF,TGCAGTGCCGGGGCCGGGACAGCGGGCGAGCAGTACTTC
many,TRBJ2-2,-,TRBV2,CATAILGTGELFF,TGTGCCACCGCCATCCTCGGCACCGGGGAGCTGTTTTTT
-,TRBJ2-5,-,TRBV11-2,CASSPEGVGVGETQYF,TGTGCCAGCAGCCCCGAAGGTGTCGGGGTCGGTGAGACCCAGTACTTC
many,TRBJ2-5,-,TRBV3-1,CASSQGVAAMETQYF,TGTGCCAGCAGCCAAGGGGTAGCGGCAATGGAGACCCAGTACTTC
many,TRBJ2-3,TRBD1,TRBV7-9,CASSSRDRVTDTQYF,TGTGCCAGCAGCTCTAGGGACAGGGTCACAGATACGCAGTATTTT
many,TRBJ2-2,TRBD2,TRBV5-1,CASSWTSGSLGELFF,TGCGCCAGCAGCTGGACTAGCGGGTCGCTAGGGGAGCTGTTTTTT
many,TRBJ1-2,-,TRBV10-3,CAISESPKANYGYTF,TGTGCCATCAGTGAGTCGCCAAAAGCTAACTATGGCTACACCTTC
few,TRBJ2-1,TRBD2,TRBV7-6,CASSSRTSGRKVDEQFF,TGTGCCAGCAGCTCCCGGACTAGCGGGAGGAAAGTCGATGAGCAGTTCTTC
many,TRBJ2-1,TRBD2,TRBV20-1,CSAARTSGIDEQFF,TGCAGTGCTGCCCGGACTAGCGGGATCGATGAGCAGTTCTTC
many,TRBJ1-4,TRBD1,TRBV28,CASSLGTGTTNEKLFF,TGTGCCAGCAGTTTAGGGACAGGGACAACTAATGAAAAACTGTTTTTT
many,TRBJ1-1,-,TRBV28,CASSFPSPGTEAFF,TGTGCCAGCAGTTTTCCCTCCCCGGGGACTGAAGCTTTCTTT
many,TRBJ2-5,-,TRBV2,CASSEDYQETQYF,TGTGCCAGCAGTGAAGACTACCAAGAGACCCAGTACTTC
many,TRBJ2-2,-,TRBV5-1,CASTAEGEDTGELFF,TGCGCCAGCACCGCAGAGGGGGAGGACACCGGGGAGCTGTTTTTT
-,TRBJ2-1,TRBD2,TRBV7-2,CASSLGLAGGEQFF,TGTGCCAGCAGCTTGGGACTAGCGGGAGGCGAGCAGTTCTTC